This T cell receptor beta chain appears in the sequencing data of a study of cytotoxic CD8 clonotypes in ibrutinib-treated CLL. Findings of the study overall: Clonality went up at the time of ibrutinib response, stayed stable in sustained remission, and later dropped back toward its baseline level at progression.

CDR1 and CDR2 (germline): LGHNT, FRNRAP. V was clipped by 0 bases and J by 0 bases; unmatched bases: 3. The CDR3 is 16 residues long. Here immunoSEQ multiplex PCR was the method, and the copy in TCRdb shows in-frame clones only, minus some. The repertoire holds around 30,000 clones, with roughly 57% as singletons. The sample holds one count of this clone. Antigen: not known. This chain uses TRBV12-5 with TRBJ2-3, with 7 bases identical to TRBD1. This clonotype was sampled from a human donor with chronic lymphocytic leukemia. Here the sequenced sample was PBMCs, taken before ibrutinib treatment. The CDR3 sequence is CASGLVLTGSTDTQYF. CDR3 nucleotide sequence: TGTGCTAGTGGTTTGGTCTTGACAGGGAGCACAGATACGCAGTATTTT.